The following is a TCR beta chain sequence with its context. What it binds is not known. The data derive from a study of blood T cells in healthy people across ages. General study points: Diversity of TCR beta per million T cells declined in a roughly linear way with age.

With a J-beta primer mix and a sample-barcoded 5' primer, a second PCR ran about 6 to 11 cycles. MiXCR was run by TCRdb on the 5' RACE reads, yielding one entry per CDR3 protein. The sample has approximately 790,000 distinct CDR3 sequences, approximately 65% seen once. The CDR3 totals 15 residues. CDR1 ENHRY and CDR2 SYGVKD come from the germline V gene. Every participating donor contributed roughly 9.6 milliliters of peripheral blood through a draw. Isolated per sample were at least 7 million PBMCs. Per individual sample, total RNA of at least 5 micrograms was extracted. The sample taken for sequencing was blood. The origin of this receptor is a man aged 30 to 39 in good health. The V gene is TRBV10-3, the J gene TRBJ2-7; unclear D gene. The J call may be incorrect, as the DNA end agrees better with TRBJ2-5. The DNA for the CDR3 is TGTGCCATCAGTGAACGACTGTCGCGCGGAGAGACCCAGTACTTC. This codes for CAISERLSRGETQYF.